The present TCR beta chain was sequenced within a study of identical twins (TCRdb year 2016). A note on the overall study: To test whether fetal clonotypes persist, this study deep-sequenced TCR alpha and beta repertoires from monozygotic twins, from unrelated adults of various ages, and from cord blood. To rule out contamination, replicate twin experiments were performed at different times with different library preparation protocols.

Libraries came from 5' RACE. Sequencing used an Illumina HiSeq 2000. A universal primer binding site was added through template switching, and the final cDNA carried a unique molecular identifier so that TCR cDNA molecules could be counted accurately. First-strand cDNA for TCR alpha and beta chains was synthesized from specific primers in the conserved constant-segment region. Each cDNA library was double barcoded, with a SMART-Mk sample barcode plus Illumina barcodes, to control for contamination. Two successive PCR steps introduced TruSeq adapter sequences along with Illumina sample barcodes. TCR alpha and beta cDNA libraries were sequenced on the Illumina HiSeq platform with custom primers. The source study handled its data this way. MiGEC processed the raw reads to extract unique molecular identifiers, while MiXCR was used to determine the CDR3 positions. Recombination models were inferred per individual with the repgenHMM and IGoR tools using an EM algorithm. The tcR package in R was used for shared clonotype analysis, with sharing normalized by the product of cloneset sizes. Out-of-frame nonproductive sequences were analyzed to study raw recombination free of thymic and clonal selection effects. TCRdb's own reprocessing of the public reads used fastp at Q25 and MiXCR and kept productive beta chains. Every entry covers one CDR3 protein and lists the most common genes and DNA from its rows. The V and J calls reflect TCRdb's pipeline rather than the authors' work. The sample has about 500,000 distinct CDR3 sequences on record, 14% of them singletons. Approximately 0.98% of the sample belongs to the ten largest clones.

In its sample, this clonotype was seen a few times. Its antigen remains undetermined. Base qualities are not provided; no much larger clone lies one nucleotide away. A distance of 8 bases separates the germline ends of V and J, which lose 8 bases and 1 base respectively. There are 12 amino acids in the CDR3, from cysteine to phenylalanine inclusive. CDR3 DNA only is kept here, 36 bases in frame from base 1. The germline V gene supplies CDR1 MNHNS and CDR2 SASEGT. Only healthy Caucasian donors were included. The twin cohort consisted of three pairs of female monozygotic twins, all aged roughly 18 to 29 years. Positive isolation kits from Invitrogen were used to isolate CD4+ and CD8+ T cell populations. Overall study outcomes, separate from this receptor: Because the same donors could not be followed over many years, the conclusions depended on cross-sectional statistical analysis. The excess sharing between twins in beta out-of-frame sequences was weaker because fewer shared sequences reduced the signal-to-noise ratio. Abundant cord blood beta clonotypes carried fewer insertions; young adult naive repertoires showed a weaker similar trend, while memory repertoires showed none. Invariant T cells such as MAIT and iNKT could partly confound zero-insertion analyses, although diverse VJ usage argued against such confounding for most clonotypes. Compared with coincidental sharing between unrelated individuals, out-of-frame TCR alpha sequences shared between twins showed an excess of sequences with low generation probability. In monozygotic twins, recombination models systematically underestimated out-of-frame TCR alpha sharing, but the models matched the sharing seen between unrelated individuals.

The same data also went into a second study, on yellow fever vaccine responses in identical twins. The second study also describes: The T cell response to vaccination in identical twins was reported by the authors to appear partly convergent and partly personalized. The study precisely tracked vaccine-responding T cell clones in identical twins.

Sequencing was carried out using CD4+ T cells sorted from blood. This receptor chain uses TRBV6-1 and TRBJ1-1, with the D gene call left open. This clonotype was sampled from a woman in her late teens or twenties in good health. The nucleotides read TGTGCCAGCTTGGTTAAGAACACTGAAGCTTTCTTT. It translates to CASLVKNTEAFF.